What follows are 28 T cell receptor beta chains derived from one specimen sequenced in a study of OX40 agonist ivuxolimab in advanced cancers. Libraries came from the immunoSEQ multiplex PCR assay. What TCRdb holds here is the immuneACCESS table cut down to in-frame rearrangements. Part of the clones is not present; checked against another copy, under half of the missing clones reflect an unresolved V gene, and the others are unexplained. This sample holds tens of thousands of clones; more than 80% were observed only once. The top ten hold roughly 12% of the sample. The specimen comprised CD4+ or CD8+ T cells sorted from blood, sampled in a trial of the OX40 agonist ivuxolimab. Source of these receptors: an adult with an advanced solid tumor such as melanoma, head and neck, liver or kidney cancer.

The CDR3: CASSLWDVWRGAATEAYNEQFF. The DNA of the CDR3 is TGTGCCAGCAGTTTATGGGATGTGTGGCGGGGGGCCGCGACAGAGGCCTACAATGAGCAGTTCTTC. This chain uses TRBV28 with TRBJ2-1, with TRBD2 identical over 8 bases. Germline values: CDR1 MDHEN, CDR2 SYDVKM. J gave up 2 bases and V 0 bases, and 21 bases lay outside the gene matches. The CDR3 runs to 22 residues.

The chain joins TRBV6-1 to TRBJ2-1; D unresolved. The length of the CDR3 is 12 residues. Germline CDR1 reads MNHNS; CDR2 reads SASEGT. V gave up 0 bases and J gave up 10 bases, with 7 bases separating them. The CDR3 DNA reads TGTGCCAGCAGTGAAGCTAGCTGGGAGCAGTTCTTC. Translating it yields CASSEASWEQFF.

The chain combines TRBV28 with TRBJ2-1, with D uncertain. This CDR3 has 12 amino acids. V was pared by 7 bases and J by 6 bases, with 10 bases between. Germline values: CDR1 MDHEN, CDR2 SYDVKM. In DNA form, the CDR3 reads TGTGCCAGCAATTACAGATCCAATGAGCAGTTCTTC. Translation: CASNYRSNEQFF.

This chain uses TRBV9 with TRBJ1-2; D not certain. The ends were cut back, 4 bases at V and 4 bases at J, with 8 bases in the middle. Germline V gene sequence: CDR1 SGDLS, CDR2 YYNGEE. The CDR3 is made up of 12 amino acids. CDR3 nucleotides: TGTGCCAGCAGCCTCAGTCCCTATGGCTACACCTTC. Its translation: CASSLSPYGYTF.

The J gene is TRBJ2-7, the V gene TRBV4-3, with D hard to call. Trimming removed 0 bases from V and 7 bases from J, with 16 bases in between. This CDR3 contains 15 residues. Germline CDR1 reads LGHNA; CDR2 reads YSLEER. The CDR3 nucleotides read TGCGCCAGCAGCCAAGAATGGATGGCGGACCCAGAGCAGTACTTC. Translating it yields CASSQEWMADPEQYF.

The rearrangement uses TRBV30 and TRBJ1-1; D not resolved. V lost 4 bases and J lost 2, with 14 bases in between. The CDR3 loop spans 14 amino acids. Per the germline V gene, CDR1 is GTSNPN and CDR2 is SVGIG (reference sequence). CDR3 sequence reads: CAWKDWPYNTEAFF. Written as DNA, the CDR3 is TGTGCCTGGAAGGATTGGCCTTACAACACTGAAGCTTTCTTT.

The CDR3 sequence: CASNRNQETQYF. In DNA form, the CDR3 reads TGTGCCAGCAATCGCAACCAAGAGACCCAGTACTTC. The chain has TRBV28 and TRBJ2-5; unclear D gene. The CDR3 has 12 amino acids. Germline CDR1 and CDR2: MDHEN and SYDVKM. The germline V and J ends were trimmed by 7 bases and 0 bases, with 6 bases remaining between them. Combining the CDR3 with reference TRBV28 and TRBJ2-5 gives the whole variable domain DVKVTQSSRYLVKRTGEKVFLECVQDMDHENMFWYRQDPGLGLRLIYFSYDVKMKEKGDIPEGYSVSREKKERFSLILESASTNQTSMYLCASNRNQETQYFGPGTRLLVL.

The chain employs TRBV28 and TRBJ1-5; maybe TRBD1 (5 bases). Trimming stripped 6 bases from V and 4 bases from J, with 19 bases between. Germline V gene data show CDR1 as MDHEN and CDR2 as SYDVKM. This CDR3 has 16 amino acids. The CDR3 DNA reads as TGTGCCAGCAGCAAACCCCGGGACCAACTAAATCAGCCCCAGCATTTT. It yields the protein CASSKPRDQLNQPQHF.

V is TRBV4-3 and J is TRBJ2-2; tentative D call: TRBD2 (5 bases). The CDR3 sequence is 16 residues long. Germline CDR1 LGHNA, CDR2 YSLEER. V dropped 0 bases and J dropped 7 bases, with 15 bases sitting between them. CDR3 sequence (DNA): TGCGCCAGCAGCCAAGATGGCCCTCCCCGGGGCGGGGAGCTGTTTTTT. It encodes CASSQDGPPRGGELFF.

This clone has only one observation. The chain combines TRBV25-1 with TRBJ2-7, with 15 positions matching TRBD2. This CDR3 spans 16 amino acids. Trimming at V came to 5 bases and at J to 6 bases, leaving 8 bases not matched to a gene. Germline V gene lookup returns CDR1 MGHDK and CDR2 SYGVNS. The CDR3 region has the DNA TGTGCCAGCAGTCCCCACCTGGGACTAGCGGGAGGCGAGCAGTACTTC. Its protein is CASSPHLGLAGGEQYF.

The chain carries TRBV13 and TRBJ2-7, with 11 positions matching TRBD2. With 3 bases clipped from V and 4 bases from J, the junction kept 8 bases outside the gene matches. The CDR3 is 16 residues long. Germline V gene data show CDR1 as PRHDT and CDR2 as FYEKMQ (reference sequence). The CDR3 spells CASSLTETSGIYEQYF. CDR3 DNA: TGTGCCAGCAGCTTGACTGAGACTAGCGGGATATACGAGCAGTACTTC.

J is TRBJ1-5 and V is TRBV6-6; D is unclear. From germline, CDR1 is MNHNY and CDR2 SVGAGI (reference sequence). This CDR3 is built from 12 residues. Trimming removed 5 bases at V and 9 bases at J, with 11 bases between. The CDR3 region is CASSGPPGPQHF. In nucleotides, the CDR3 is TGTGCCAGCAGTGGACCGCCTGGGCCCCAGCATTTT.

This clone turned up a few times. This chain connects TRBV6-5 to TRBJ2-1; 8 nucleotides align to TRBD2. In germline, CDR1 is MNHEY, CDR2 SVGAGI. Trimming took 6 bases from V and 10 from J; bases not matched to a gene: 17. The CDR3 runs 16 residues. In DNA form, the CDR3 reads TGTGCCAGCAGCTACCTCCCCGGGAGGGCCGCTAGGGAGCAGTTCTTC. This sequence encodes CASSYLPGRAAREQFF.

The chain joins TRBV28 to TRBJ1-2; D is possibly TRBD1 (5 bases). This CDR3 comprises 16 residues. The V gene lost 8 bases and the J gene lost 5 bases, with 24 bases spanning the gap. CDR1 and CDR2 (germline): MDHEN, SYDVKM. This CDR3 reads CASSNEAEPGRYGYTF. For the CDR3, the DNA is TGTGCCAGCTCCAACGAGGCCGAGCCAGGGAGGTATGGCTACACCTTC.

V gene TRBV5-1 combines with J gene TRBJ1-5; 10 bases are a match to TRBD1. Germline V lookup: CDR1 SGHRS, CDR2 YFSETQ. CDR3 length: 16 amino acids. J gave up 1 base and V 3 bases, and 4 bases lay outside the gene matches. CDR3 region: CASSWDRGGSNQPQHF. CDR3 DNA: TGCGCCAGCAGCTGGGACAGGGGCGGAAGCAATCAGCCCCAGCATTTT.

The V gene is TRBV4-1, the J gene TRBJ1-3, with TRBD1 as a possible D gene (6 bases). CDR1 and CDR2 (germline): MGHRA, YSYEKL. This CDR3 region has 16 residues. V lost 1 base, J lost 2 bases, and 12 bases lay in between. The DNA of the CDR3 is TGCGCCAGCAGCCAAGGGCAGGGGCGGACTGGAAACACCATATATTTT. Translation gives CASSQGQGRTGNTIYF.

DNA for the CDR3: TGTGCCAGCAGCAAACTAGCGGAGGGACCCTACGAGCAGTACTTC. Translation gives CASSKLAEGPYEQYF. The rearrangement uses TRBV6-1 and TRBJ2-7; 8 bases match TRBD2. The CDR3 spans 15 residues. J gave up 2 bases and V 6 bases, and 9 bases lay outside the gene matches. The V gene's germline CDR1 is MNHNS and CDR2 SASEGT.

CDR3 bases: TGCAGCGTTAGCACTAATGAGCAGTTCTTC. Translating it yields CSVSTNEQFF. V and J are TRBV29-1 and TRBJ2-1; D gene unclear. The CDR3 runs to 10 residues. CDR1 SQVTM and CDR2 ANQGSEA come from the germline V gene. V lost 5 bases and J lost 7, with 6 bases in between.

The V and J genes are TRBV6-5 and TRBJ2-7, with 8 bases identical to TRBD2. CDR3 length: 14 amino acids. J lost 3 bases, V lost 1 base, and 2 bases had no gene match. The germline CDR1 and CDR2 sequences are MNHEY and SVGAGI. CDR3 nucleotides: TGTGCCAGCAGTTACTTTAGCGGGGTCTACGAGCAGTACTTC. Translated, it gives CASSYFSGVYEQYF.

This chain uses TRBV7-3 with TRBJ2-2, with 7 positions matching TRBD1. V shed 5 bases and J 0 bases; nucleotides not matched to a gene: 6. The CDR3 totals 16 residues. Germline CDR1 reads SGHTA; CDR2 reads FQGTGA. For the CDR3, the DNA is TGTGCCAGCAGCAACGAGGACAGGACGAACACCGGGGAGCTGTTTTTT. As protein: CASSNEDRTNTGELFF.

The gene calls are TRBV7-9 and TRBJ1-1; D not certain. Trimming took off 5 bases at V and 2 bases at J, with 9 bases between the two ends. This CDR3 spans 13 amino acids. Germline CDR1 is SEHNR and CDR2 is FQNEAQ (reference sequence). The DNA for the CDR3 is TGTGCCAGCAGCCGAACAGAAAACACTGAAGCTTTCTTT. This translates into CASSRTENTEAFF.

The chain has TRBV9 and TRBJ2-3; 8 nucleotides align to TRBD1. The germline CDR1 and CDR2 sequences are SGDLS and YYNGEE. CDR3 length: 15 residues. V dropped 2 bases and J dropped 4; count of bases not matched to a gene: 6. The CDR3 loop reads CASSVSGGVADTQYF. CDR3 DNA sequence: TGTGCCAGCAGCGTCTCAGGGGGCGTCGCAGATACGCAGTATTTT.

V and J are TRBV7-8 and TRBJ1-2, with D uncertain. Germline values: CDR1 SGHVS, CDR2 FQNEAQ. The CDR3 is 12 amino acids. The V gene lost 4 bases and the J gene lost 7 bases, with 10 bases spanning the gap. The CDR3 region has the DNA TGTGCCAGCAGCTCCGGATCGGGTGGCTACACCTTC. It translates to CASSSGSGGYTF.

The chain employs TRBV6-5 and TRBJ2-2; no firm D call. CDR3 length: 15 amino acids. Trimming shortened V by 6 bases and J by 2 bases, and 13 bases separated the two germline ends. Looked up from germline, CDR1 is MNHEY and CDR2 is SVGAGI. CDR3 loop: CASRTEPFNTGELFF. CDR3 sequence (DNA): TGTGCCAGCAGAACCGAGCCTTTTAACACCGGGGAGCTGTTTTTT.

The CDR3 reads CASRGNNEQFF. For the CDR3, the DNA is TGTGCCAGCAGGGGGAACAATGAGCAGTTCTTC. The chain links TRBV9 to TRBJ2-1, with D unclear. The germline V gene has CDR1 SGDLS and CDR2 YYNGEE. V lost 5 bases and J 5 bases, leaving 5 bases between the germline ends. The CDR3 length is 11 residues.

The chain couples TRBV6-5 to TRBJ2-1; tentative D call: TRBD2 (6 bases). CDR1 and CDR2 (germline): MNHEY, SVGAGI. The V gene lost 8 bases and the J gene lost 7 bases, with 12 bases spanning the gap. The CDR3 totals 12 residues. For the CDR3, the DNA is TGTGCCAGCGGGACTCCGACGAATGAGCAGTTCTTC. Translated: CASGTPTNEQFF.

The count of this clone is one. The rearrangement links TRBV27 to TRBJ2-7; D could derive from TRBD1 or TRBD2 (5 bases each). The germline V gene has CDR1 MNHEY and CDR2 SMNVEV (reference sequence). The CDR3 extends over 14 amino acids. V was pared by 4 bases and J by 5 bases, with 15 bases between. The DNA of the CDR3 is TGTGCCAGCAGTTCGGGGCAGCTATCGGACGAGCAGTACTTC. Protein product: CASSSGQLSDEQYF.

The genes are TRBV28 and TRBJ1-1; weak D call: TRBD1 (5 bases). V was pared by 8 bases and J by 4 bases, with 14 bases between. Germline CDR1 MDHEN, CDR2 SYDVKM. This CDR3 region has 13 residues. The CDR3, as DNA: TGTGCCAGCTCGGTGGGGGTCGGCACTGAAGCTTTCTTT. Translation gives CASSVGVGTEAFF.